A few counts support the clone carrying this T cell receptor beta chain. One end of the junction fails to match germline, which may point to a read error. This entry belongs to a study of cytomegalovirus exposure and HLA in healthy donors. About the research overall: Sequencing of about 179 million T cells in an earlier analysis found 95 million to 120 million unique TCR beta sequences.

Germline lookup yields CDR1 SNHLY and CDR2 FYNNEI. The CDR3 has 14 residues. PCR employed 60 Vbeta and 13 Jbeta primers. Using immunoSEQ multiplex PCR, the repertoire was profiled, and TCRdb retains in-frame clones only, with some absent. Here the sample spans roughly 120,000 clones, 9% to 10% being singletons. The V call is TRBV2, the J call TRBJ1-5; perhaps TRBD1 as D (6 bases). Sequencing input: PBMCs. This clonotype was obtained from a man under 40 in good health and CMV-seronegative. The CDR3 bases are TGTGCCAGCACCAATGGTGGGGGCAATCAGCCCCAGAATTTT. As protein: CASTNGGGNQPQNF.